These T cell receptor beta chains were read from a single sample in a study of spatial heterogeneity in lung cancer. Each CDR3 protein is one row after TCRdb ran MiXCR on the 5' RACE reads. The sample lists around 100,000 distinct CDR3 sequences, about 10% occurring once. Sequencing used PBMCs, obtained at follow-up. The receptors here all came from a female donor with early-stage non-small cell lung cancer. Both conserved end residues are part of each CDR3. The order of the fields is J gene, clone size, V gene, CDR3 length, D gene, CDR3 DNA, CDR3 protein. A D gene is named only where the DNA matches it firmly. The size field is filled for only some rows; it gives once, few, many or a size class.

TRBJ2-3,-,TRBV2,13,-,TGTGCCAGCAGTGAAGAACGGGCTGATACGCAGTATTTT,CASSEERADTQYF
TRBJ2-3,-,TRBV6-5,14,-,TGTGCCAGCAGTTACATAGGGCGCACAGATACGCAGTATTTT,CASSYIGRTDTQYF
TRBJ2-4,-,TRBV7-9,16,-,TGTGCCAGCAGCTTAACGTTACAGGGATCTTGGAACATTCAGTACTTC,CASSLTLQGSWNIQYF
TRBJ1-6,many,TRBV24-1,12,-,TGTGCCACCAGAATCGGGTTTGAGCCCCTCCACTTT,CATRIGFEPLHF
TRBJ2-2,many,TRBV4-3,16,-,TGCGCCAGCAGCCAAGATCCAGGGTTGGGGACCGGGGAGCTGTTTTTT,CASSQDPGLGTGELFF
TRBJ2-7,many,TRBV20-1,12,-,TGCAGTGCTCCCGACAGGACCTACGAGCAGTACTTC,CSAPDRTYEQYF
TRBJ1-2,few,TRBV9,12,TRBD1,TGTGCCAGCAGCGGGACAGGGCGCGGCTACACCTTC,CASSGTGRGYTF
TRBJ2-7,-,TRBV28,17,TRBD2,TGTGCCAGCAGGGTAGGGGTAGCGGGAGCCGGGTCCTACGAGCAGTACTTC,CASRVGVAGAGSYEQYF
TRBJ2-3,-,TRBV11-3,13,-,TGTGCCAGCAGCGGAGGACGGACAGATACGCAGTATTTT,CASSGGRTDTQYF
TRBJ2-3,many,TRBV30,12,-,TGTGCCTGGAGTCCGGTGGCAGATACGCAGTATTTT,CAWSPVADTQYF
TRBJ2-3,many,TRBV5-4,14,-,TGTGCCAGCAGCTTGGAAACTAGCACAGATACGCAGTATTTT,CASSLETSTDTQYF
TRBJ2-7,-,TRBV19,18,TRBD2,TGTGCCAGTATCTGGAACCGGAACAGCGGGAGGATCTCCTACGAGCAGTACTTC,CASIWNRNSGRISYEQYF
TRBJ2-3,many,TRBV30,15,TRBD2,TGTGCCTGGAGGCCCTTACTAGCGAACACAGATACGCAGTATTTT,CAWRPLLANTDTQYF
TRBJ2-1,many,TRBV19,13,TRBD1,TGTGCCACAAAGGGACAGGGGTACAATGAGCAGTTCTTC,CATKGQGYNEQFF
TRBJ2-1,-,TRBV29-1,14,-,TGCAGCGTTTCCGGGACTTCCTCCTACAATGAGCAGTTCTTC,CSVSGTSSYNEQFF
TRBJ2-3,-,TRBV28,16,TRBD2,TGTGCCAGCAGTTGGGCCAACGGGAGGGGCACAGATACGCAGTATTTT,CASSWANGRGTDTQYF
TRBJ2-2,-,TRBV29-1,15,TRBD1,TGCAGCGGATTGACAGGGGGCGGGCTGACCGGGGAGCTGTTTTTT,CSGLTGGGLTGELFF
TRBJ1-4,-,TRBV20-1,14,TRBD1,TGCAGTGCTAGATTGAGACAGGGGGCTGAAAAACTGTTTTTT,CSARLRQGAEKLFF
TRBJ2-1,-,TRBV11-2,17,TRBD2,TGTGCCAGCAGCTACAGTAGCGGGCAGAGCTCCTACAATGAGCAGTTCTTC,CASSYSSGQSSYNEQFF
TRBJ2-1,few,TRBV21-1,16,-,TGTGCCAGCAGCAAATTGAGCGGTGTCTGCTACAATGAGCAGTTCTTC,CASSKLSGVCYNEQFF
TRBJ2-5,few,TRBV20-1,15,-,TGCAGTGCTAGAGATCCGTCGTCGCCGGTTGAGACCCAGTACTTC,CSARDPSSPVETQYF
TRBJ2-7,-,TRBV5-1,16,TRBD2,TGCGCCAGCAGCGATCGGACTAGCGGGACATCCGGCGAGCAGTACTTC,CASSDRTSGTSGEQYF
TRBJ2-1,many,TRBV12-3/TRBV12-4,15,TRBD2,TGTGCCAGCAGGCCCCTAGCGGGAGGGTACAATGAGCAGTTCTTC,CASRPLAGGYNEQFF
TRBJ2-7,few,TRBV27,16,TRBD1,TGTGCCAGCACCCCGGGGCCTGGACAGGGGTCCTACGAGCAGTACTTC,CASTPGPGQGSYEQYF